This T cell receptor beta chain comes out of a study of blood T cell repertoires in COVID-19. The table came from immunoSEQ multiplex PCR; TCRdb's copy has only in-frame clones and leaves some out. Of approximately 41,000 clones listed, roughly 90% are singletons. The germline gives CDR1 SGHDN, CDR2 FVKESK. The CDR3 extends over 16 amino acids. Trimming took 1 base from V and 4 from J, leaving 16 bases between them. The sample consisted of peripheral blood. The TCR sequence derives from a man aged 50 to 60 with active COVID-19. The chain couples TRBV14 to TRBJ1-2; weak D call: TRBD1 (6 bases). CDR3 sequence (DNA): TGTGCCAGCAGCCAAGGAGGACAGCCACCCGCCTATGGCTACACCTTC. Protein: CASSQGGQPPAYGYTF.